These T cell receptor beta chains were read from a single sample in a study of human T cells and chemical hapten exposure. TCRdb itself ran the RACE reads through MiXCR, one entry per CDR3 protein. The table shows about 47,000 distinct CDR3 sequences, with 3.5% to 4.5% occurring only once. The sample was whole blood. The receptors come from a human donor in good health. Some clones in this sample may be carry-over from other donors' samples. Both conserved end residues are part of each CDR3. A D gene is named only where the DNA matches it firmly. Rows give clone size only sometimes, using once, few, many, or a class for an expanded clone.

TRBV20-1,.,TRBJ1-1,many,TGCAGTGCTAGAGAGGGGGTTAGGGCTGAAGCTTTCTTT,CSAREGVRAEAFF
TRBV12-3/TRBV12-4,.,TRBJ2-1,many,TGTGCCAGCACCCCCTCAACGGAGCCCTACAATGAGCAGTTCTTC,CASTPSTEPYNEQFF
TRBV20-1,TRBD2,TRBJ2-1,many,TGCAGTGCTAGTCGGACTAGAATTGAGCAGTTCTTC,CSASRTRIEQFF
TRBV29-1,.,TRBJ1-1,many,TGCAGCGTTGAAGCGACAGCGAACACTGAAGCTTTCTTT,CSVEATANTEAFF
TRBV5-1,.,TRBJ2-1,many,TGCGCCAGCAGCTTCGGACAGCGGGCGTTCTTC,CASSFGQRAFF
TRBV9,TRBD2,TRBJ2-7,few,TGTGCCAGCAGCGTACGAGCTAGCGGTCCCTTTGGAGAGCAGTACTTC,CASSVRASGPFGEQYF
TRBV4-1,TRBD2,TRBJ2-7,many,TGCGCCAGCAGCCTAGCGGGCCTGGGCGGGAGGAACAGTGACGACGAGCAGTACTTC,CASSLAGLGGRNSDDEQYF
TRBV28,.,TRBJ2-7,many,TGTGCCAGTCTACCCCGGACAGATGCTTCCTACGAGCAGTACTTC,CASLPRTDASYEQYF
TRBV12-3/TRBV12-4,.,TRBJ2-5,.,TGTGCCAGCAGTTTAGCCTCCCCCGGAGAGACCCAGTACTTC,CASSLASPGETQYF
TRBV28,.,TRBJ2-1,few,TGTGCCAGCAGTTTACCGCAGGATGAGCAGTTCTTC,CASSLPQDEQFF
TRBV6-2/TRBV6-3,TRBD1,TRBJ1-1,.,TGTGCCAGCAGTAAAATGCCGGGACAGCTTTTTGAAGCTTTCTTT,CASSKMPGQLFEAFF
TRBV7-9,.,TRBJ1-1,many,TGTGCCAGCAGCTTGGTGCTAGCTTTCTTT,CASSLVLAFF
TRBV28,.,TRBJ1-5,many,TGTGCCAGCAGTTCCGAACAGCCCCAGCATTTT,CASSSEQPQHF
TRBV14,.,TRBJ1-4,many,TGTGCCAGCAGCCAAGTGAGGGGAAGTATTAATGAAAAACTGTTTTTT,CASSQVRGSINEKLFF
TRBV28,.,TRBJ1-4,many,TGTGCCAGCAGTGTGACACAGGGTAGGAGTGAAAAACTGTTTTTT,CASSVTQGRSEKLFF
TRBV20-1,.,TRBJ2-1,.,TGCAGTGCTACTGCGGAGTCCATCAATGAGCAGTTCTTC,CSATAESINEQFF
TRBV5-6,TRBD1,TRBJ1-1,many,TGTGCCAGCAGCTTAAACAGGGGGCTCGACACTGAAGCTTTCTTT,CASSLNRGLDTEAFF
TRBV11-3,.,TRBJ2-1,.,TGTGCCAGCAGCTTAGGGGCGGTCAAGGGGCATGAGCAGTTCTTC,CASSLGAVKGHEQFF
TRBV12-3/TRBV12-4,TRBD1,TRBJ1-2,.,TGTGCCAGCAGTACGGGACAGGGTATGGGCTACACCTTC,CASSTGQGMGYTF
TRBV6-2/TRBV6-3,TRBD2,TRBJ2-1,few,TGTGCCAGCAGTATGGATGGGGGGGGACGCTCCTACAATGAGCAGTTCTTC,CASSMDGGGRSYNEQFF
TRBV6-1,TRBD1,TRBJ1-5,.,TGTGCCAGCAGTGTGGGACAGGGGTTGGAGAATCAGCCCCAGCATTTT,CASSVGQGLENQPQHF
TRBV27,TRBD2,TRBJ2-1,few,TGTGCCAGCAGTTCGGGACTAGTTGGGGGTGAGCAGTTCTTC,CASSSGLVGGEQFF
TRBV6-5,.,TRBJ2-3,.,TGTGCCAGCGAACAGGAATATACGCAGTATTTT,CASEQEYTQYF
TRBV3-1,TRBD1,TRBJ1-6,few,TGTGCCAGCAGCCAGATGGACAGGGGGGGTTCACCCCTCCACTTT,CASSQMDRGGSPLHF
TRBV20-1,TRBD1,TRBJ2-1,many,TGCAGTGCTAGCAAGATCGGGACAGCAAGGGAGCAGTTCTTC,CSASKIGTAREQFF